This T cell receptor beta chain was recorded in a study of beta chain features in type 1 diabetes. About this clone itself: Its antigen is currently unknown.

Overall study findings and caveats: Significant though moderate, a shortening of TCRB CDR3s appeared in all four CD4+ subsets of Type 1 diabetes patients.

Trimming took 0 bases from V and 10 from J; bases not matched to a gene: 13. Germline CDR1 and CDR2: SGDLS and YYNGEE. The CDR3 runs to 16 residues. Every bit of the isolated RNA underwent reverse transcription, so sequencing read expressed TCRB transcripts. Measured with immunoSEQ multiplex PCR; TCRdb has only the in-frame clones, and not every one. This table has approximately 170,000 clones, 63% appearing once. V and J are TRBV9 and TRBJ2-1; 7 bases are a match to TRBD2. The sequenced sample consisted of naive CD4+ T cells from blood. The clonotype originates from a man younger than 40 with type 1 diabetes. CDR3: CASSVATSSSSGEQFF. CDR3 in DNA: TGTGCCAGCAGCGTAGCTACGTCGAGTAGTAGCGGGGAGCAGTTCTTC.